A selection of T cell receptor beta chains follows, all from one sample in a study of T cell repertoires in cytomegalovirus infection. A single record per CDR3 protein comes from TCRdb applying MiXCR to the reads. The sample lists about 530,000 distinct CDR3 sequences; about 25% were seen once. The sample consisted of PBMCs. The source of these receptors is a human donor in good health (CMV status not recorded). Some clones in this sample may be carry-over from other donors' samples. Each CDR3 is given with its conserved first and last residue. D genes are given only for firm matches. Size is stated for part of the rows, as once, few or many counts, or as a class when the clone is expanded.

D gene: -
J gene: TRBJ2-1
V gene: TRBV29-1
clone size: few
CDR3 DNA: TGCAGCGTTGAGAGTCAGCTACTCTACAATGAGCAGTTCTTC
CDR3 protein: CSVESQLLYNEQFF

D gene: -
J gene: TRBJ2-5
V gene: TRBV4-1
clone size: -
CDR3 DNA: TGCGCCAGCAGCCAAGATACGGGATCCCAAGAGACCCAGTACTTC
CDR3 protein: CASSQDTGSQETQYF

D gene: TRBD2
J gene: TRBJ2-5
V gene: TRBV19
clone size: -
CDR3 DNA: TGTGCCAGTAGTGTTGCTCCGGGACTAGCGGGAGGGAAGACCCAGTACTTC
CDR3 protein: CASSVAPGLAGGKTQYF

D gene: TRBD2
J gene: TRBJ2-2
V gene: TRBV6-2/TRBV6-3
clone size: few
CDR3 DNA: TGTGCCAGCAGTTACTCGAGGCTAGCGGGAGGCCTCTGGTCCGGGGAGCTGTTTTTT
CDR3 protein: CASSYSRLAGGLWSGELFF

D gene: -
J gene: TRBJ1-5
V gene: TRBV19
clone size: -
CDR3 DNA: TGTGCCAGTAACACTTTATATAGCAATCAGCCCCAGCATTTT
CDR3 protein: CASNTLYSNQPQHF

D gene: -
J gene: TRBJ1-2
V gene: TRBV2
clone size: -
CDR3 DNA: TGTGCCAGCAGTATCAGTTTTAACTATGGCTACACCTTC
CDR3 protein: CASSISFNYGYTF

D gene: -
J gene: TRBJ1-5
V gene: TRBV7-2
clone size: many
CDR3 DNA: TGTGCCAGCAGCTTATCAGGGATAGCTCAGCCCCAGCATTTT
CDR3 protein: CASSLSGIAQPQHF

D gene: -
J gene: TRBJ2-5
V gene: TRBV28
clone size: -
CDR3 DNA: TGTGCCAGCAGTTTTTTGAGAGAGACCCAGTACTTC
CDR3 protein: CASSFLRETQYF

D gene: -
J gene: TRBJ2-5
V gene: TRBV20-1
clone size: few
CDR3 DNA: TGCAGTGCAGCCCCGGGACACTTCCAAGAGACCCAGTACTTC
CDR3 protein: CSAAPGHFQETQYF

D gene: -
J gene: TRBJ2-3
V gene: TRBV2
clone size: once
CDR3 DNA: TGTGCCAGCAGTGAAGGGACTCACACAGATACGCAGTATTTT
CDR3 protein: CASSEGTHTDTQYF

D gene: TRBD1
J gene: TRBJ2-1
V gene: TRBV24-1
clone size: -
CDR3 DNA: TGTGCCACAGACAGGGGAGGTGAGCAGTTCTTC
CDR3 protein: CATDRGGEQFF

D gene: TRBD2
J gene: TRBJ2-1
V gene: TRBV4-1
clone size: few
CDR3 DNA: TGCGCCAGCAGCCAAGAAGGCGGGGGGTACAATGAGCAGTTCTTC
CDR3 protein: CASSQEGGGYNEQFF

D gene: -
J gene: TRBJ2-3
V gene: TRBV20-1
clone size: many
CDR3 DNA: TGCAGTGCTAGAGGAAAAAAGGCTTTACCCCGCACAGATACGCAGTATTTT
CDR3 protein: CSARGKKALPRTDTQYF

D gene: -
J gene: TRBJ1-5
V gene: TRBV6-2/TRBV6-3
clone size: few
CDR3 DNA: TGTGCCAGCCAAGTACAAGGGTACAATCAGCCCCAGCATTTT
CDR3 protein: CASQVQGYNQPQHF

D gene: -
J gene: TRBJ2-6
V gene: TRBV14
clone size: -
CDR3 DNA: TGTGCCAGCAGCCAAGTTGGGACACCCTCTGGGGCCAACGTCCTGACTTTC
CDR3 protein: CASSQVGTPSGANVLTF

D gene: -
J gene: TRBJ2-1
V gene: TRBV11-3
clone size: few
CDR3 DNA: TGTGCCAGCAGCTTAGACAACAGGGTACATGAGCAGTTCTTC
CDR3 protein: CASSLDNRVHEQFF

D gene: TRBD1
J gene: TRBJ1-1
V gene: TRBV4-1
clone size: many
CDR3 DNA: TGCGCCAGCAGCCGGGATGCGGGACAGCCGAACACTGAAGCTTTCTTT
CDR3 protein: CASSRDAGQPNTEAFF

D gene: -
J gene: TRBJ1-1
V gene: TRBV5-1
clone size: -
CDR3 DNA: TGCGCCAGCAGCTTTTGGCAGAACACTGAAGCTTTCTTT
CDR3 protein: CASSFWQNTEAFF

D gene: TRBD2
J gene: TRBJ2-1
V gene: TRBV24-1
clone size: -
CDR3 DNA: TGTGCCACCAGTGATTTCCAGACTAGCGGGCCCGACAATGAGCAGTTCTTC
CDR3 protein: CATSDFQTSGPDNEQFF

D gene: -
J gene: TRBJ2-1
V gene: TRBV11-3
clone size: few
CDR3 DNA: TGTGCCAGCAGCTTAGATCCAACTACCCTCTACAATGAGCAGTTCTTC
CDR3 protein: CASSLDPTTLYNEQFF

D gene: -
J gene: TRBJ2-4
V gene: TRBV12-3/TRBV12-4
clone size: few
CDR3 DNA: TGTGCCAGCAGTTTCGCAGGGGCCAAAAACATTCAGTACTTC
CDR3 protein: CASSFAGAKNIQYF

D gene: TRBD1
J gene: TRBJ1-1
V gene: TRBV7-9
clone size: -
CDR3 DNA: TGTGCCAGCAGCTTGGGACAGGTGGGGAACACTGAAGCTTTCTTT
CDR3 protein: CASSLGQVGNTEAFF

D gene: TRBD2
J gene: TRBJ2-1
V gene: TRBV20-1
clone size: -
CDR3 DNA: TGCAGTACCTCGGGACTAGGATTAAATGAGCAGTTCTTC
CDR3 protein: CSTSGLGLNEQFF

D gene: -
J gene: TRBJ2-3
V gene: TRBV20-1
clone size: -
CDR3 DNA: TGCAGTGCTAGAGTAGGCTCCCCCTCGCAGTATTTT
CDR3 protein: CSARVGSPSQYF

D gene: -
J gene: TRBJ1-5
V gene: TRBV6-2/TRBV6-3
clone size: -
CDR3 DNA: TGTGCCAGCAGTTCCGCGGTGGTTAGCAATCAGCCCCAGCATTTT
CDR3 protein: CASSSAVVSNQPQHF

D gene: TRBD1
J gene: TRBJ2-1
V gene: TRBV10-3
clone size: -
CDR3 DNA: TGTGCCATCAGTGATGTGAGACAGGGGTTAGGTGAGCAGTTCTTC
CDR3 protein: CAISDVRQGLGEQFF

D gene: TRBD2
J gene: TRBJ2-1
V gene: TRBV7-8
clone size: many
CDR3 DNA: TGTGCCAGCAGCCCCCCCAGCGGGAGGAATTACAATGAGCAGTTCTTC
CDR3 protein: CASSPPSGRNYNEQFF

D gene: TRBD1
J gene: TRBJ1-4
V gene: TRBV4-1
clone size: few
CDR3 DNA: TGCGCCAGCAGACGGACAGGGGGGCCTGAAAAACTGTTTTTT
CDR3 protein: CASRRTGGPEKLFF